The sequence of this T cell receptor (beta chain) was determined in a study of CD8 T cells in ankylosing spondylitis. Regarding the study as a whole: Disease-linked clones reportedly concentrated significantly in matched ankylosing spondylitis synovial fluid. A TCR beta motif of eight or nine highly homologous variants seemed to mark ankylosing spondylitis blood.

V was clipped by 5 bases and J by 6 bases; unmatched bases: 3. The CDR3 consists of 13 residues. From germline, CDR1 is DFQATT and CDR2 SNEGSKA (reference sequence). This clonotype was counted only a few times. Antigen: not known. Quantitative molecular-barcoded 5'-RACE generated the TCR beta libraries. TCRdb re-analysed the 5' RACE reads in MiXCR, keeping a single row per CDR3 protein. The table lists about 340,000 distinct CDR3 sequences, approximately 8.2% of them singletons. The rearrangement uses TRBV20-1 and TRBJ2-3; 12 bases align to TRBD2. Sequencing was carried out using blood, either unsorted or a sorted T cell fraction (not recorded which). This receptor was taken from a male donor with ankylosing spondylitis. CDR3 DNA: TGCAGTGCTCTAGCGGGAGGGCCGGATACGCAGTATTTT. Protein product: CSALAGGPDTQYF.